The clone carrying this TCR beta chain was counted only a few times. The data were obtained in a study of CD8 T cells in ankylosing spondylitis. TCRdb passed the 5' RACE reads through MiXCR, listing each CDR3 protein once. Among around 300,000 distinct CDR3 sequences listed, roughly 14% were seen once. This clonotype was obtained from a male donor with ankylosing spondylitis or in good health (not recorded which). Material for sequencing was blood, either unsorted or a sorted T cell fraction (not recorded which).

CDR3: CATRAGTPNEKLFF. In DNA form, the CDR3 reads TGTGCCACCAGAGCCGGGACGCCTAATGAAAAACTGTTTTTT. The rearrangement uses TRBV6-2 or TRBV6-3 and TRBJ1-4, with D possibly being TRBD1 (5 bases). CDR1 and CDR2 from the germline V gene are MNHEY and SVGEGT. The CDR3 sequence is 14 residues long. Trimming stripped 10 bases from V and 3 bases from J, with 15 bases between.